What follows are 20 T cell receptor beta chains derived from one specimen sequenced in a study of blood T cell repertoires in COVID-19. Here immunoSEQ multiplex PCR was the method, and the copy in TCRdb shows in-frame clones only, minus some. Counted here are 250,000 or so clones, around nine tenths occurring once; the ten biggest clones make up 2.6%. The sequenced sample consisted of PBMCs or T cells enriched from blood (not recorded which). These receptor sequences come from a woman aged 18-29 years who had recovered from COVID-19.

V is TRBV11-1 and J is TRBJ2-5, with TRBD2 matching over 8 bases. There are 15 residues in the CDR3. J gave up 5 bases and V 5 bases, and 10 bases lay outside the gene matches. The germline V gene encodes CDR1 SGHAT and CDR2 FQDESV (reference sequence). CDR3 sequence (DNA): TGTGCCAGCAGCCCCGGGGGGGCTCGCTGGGAGACCCAGTACTTC. It translates to CASSPGGARWETQYF.

The rearrangement joins TRBV6-2 or TRBV6-3 to TRBJ2-7, with 8 bases identical to TRBD1. There are 13 residues in the CDR3. The V segment lost 0 bases and the J segment 6 bases; nucleotides outside the gene matches: 1. Germline V gene lookup returns CDR1 MNHEY and CDR2 SVGEGT. As DNA, the CDR3 is TGTGCCAGCAGTTACTCGGGACAGGCCGAGCAGTACTTC. Its protein product is CASSYSGQAEQYF.

This chain connects TRBV29-1 to TRBJ1-2; 8 positions match TRBD1. V dropped 2 bases and J dropped 6; count of bases not matched to a gene: 5. Germline loops: CDR1 SQVTM, CDR2 ANQGSEA. This CDR3 region has 13 residues. The CDR3 coding sequence is TGCAGCGTTGAAAAAATACAGGGGGATGGCTACACCTTC. Its translation is CSVEKIQGDGYTF.

The chain links TRBV5-1 to TRBJ1-1; TRBD1 agrees at 9 bases. Germline V CDR1 and CDR2: SGHRS, YFSETQ. This CDR3 is 15 amino acids long. V dropped 4 bases and J dropped 7; count of bases not matched to a gene: 11. CDR3 amino acids: CASSVLGQGIHEAFF. The CDR3 region has the DNA TGCGCCAGCAGCGTATTGGGACAGGGAATCCATGAAGCTTTCTTT.

The chain joins TRBV10-3 to TRBJ2-7, with 7 bases identical to TRBD1. The length of the CDR3 is 15 residues. CDR1 and CDR2 from the germline V gene are ENHRY and SYGVKD. J gave up 5 bases and V 0 bases, and 7 bases lay outside the gene matches. Here the CDR3 reads CAISESRQGRNEQYF. The DNA of the CDR3 is TGTGCCATCAGTGAGTCTCGACAGGGACGCAACGAGCAGTACTTC.

V is TRBV19 and J is TRBJ1-5; 9 bases line up with TRBD1. The CDR3 sequence is 14 residues long. Germline V gene data show CDR1 as LNHDA and CDR2 as SQIVND (reference sequence). Trimming cost V 5 bases and J 5 bases; bases outside gene matches: 4. The CDR3 sequence: CASSWTGDHQPQHF. DNA for the CDR3: TGTGCCAGTAGTTGGACAGGGGATCATCAGCCCCAGCATTTT.

This clone was observed a handful of times. The V call is TRBV7-8, the J call TRBJ1-5; TRBD1 agrees at 7 bases. The CDR3 extends over 17 amino acids. The junction had 9 bases not matched to a gene; V was cut back by 2 bases and J by 2 bases. CDR1 and CDR2 (germline): SGHVS, FQNEAQ. The DNA for the CDR3 is TGTGCCAGCAGCTTACGGACAGGCCCGGGTGGCAATCAGCCCCAGCATTTT. Amino acid sequence: CASSLRTGPGGNQPQHF.

This chain's CDR3 is CALVGSSYNEQFF. The CDR3 DNA reads as TGTGCCTTAGTCGGGAGCTCCTACAATGAGCAGTTCTTC. The chain is built from TRBV30 and TRBJ2-1, with a weak D call TRBD2 (6 bases). Germline lookup yields CDR1 GTSNPN and CDR2 SVGIG (reference sequence). The CDR3 totals 13 residues. V lost 7 bases and J 0 bases, leaving 10 bases between the germline ends. Supplemented by reference TRBV30 and TRBJ2-1, the full variable domain reads SQTIHQWPATLVQPVGSPLSLECTVEGTSNPNLYWYRQAAGRGLQLLFYSVGIGQISSEVPQNLSASRPQDRQFILSSKKLLLSDSGFYLCALVGSSYNEQFFGPGTRLTVL.

V and J are TRBV19 and TRBJ1-5; D gene ambiguous. Germline CDR1 reads LNHDA; CDR2 reads SQIVND (reference sequence). The CDR3 loop spans 16 amino acids. Trimming took 1 base from V and 5 from J, leaving 15 bases between them. In nucleotides, the CDR3 is TGTGCCAGTAGTATAGTGGCGGTAGATAAGTATCAGCCCCAGCATTTT. Its protein product is CASSIVAVDKYQPQHF.

The V call is TRBV10-3, the J call TRBJ2-3, with 10 bases identical to TRBD2. J gave up 6 bases and V 6 bases, and 6 bases lay outside the gene matches. This CDR3 contains 14 residues. Germline V gene sequence: CDR1 ENHRY, CDR2 SYGVKD. The DNA of the CDR3 is TGTGCCATCAGGGGGGGGACTAGCGCGGATACGCAGTATTTT. Its protein is CAIRGGTSADTQYF.

CDR3 sequence: CASSYRDRGTDTQYF. CDR3 DNA: TGTGCCAGCAGTTACCGGGATCGGGGCACAGATACGCAGTATTTT. The V call is TRBV6-2 or TRBV6-3, the J call TRBJ2-3, with D maybe TRBD2 (5 bases). Germline V lookup: CDR1 MNHEY, CDR2 SVGEGT. The CDR3 is 15 residues long. Trimming took 2 bases from V and 1 from J, leaving 10 bases between them.

This chain links TRBV2 with TRBJ1-1; the D gene is possibly TRBD1 (5 bases). The V and J ends lost 4 bases and 4 bases respectively, with 10 bases between them. The CDR3 covers 13 residues. The germline CDR1 and CDR2 sequences are SNHLY and FYNNEI. In DNA form, the CDR3 reads TGTGCCAGCAGTGTATGGCAGGGCACTGAAGCTTTCTTT. Residues: CASSVWQGTEAFF.

The chain couples TRBV6-5 to TRBJ1-5; 8 nucleotides line up with TRBD1. With V trimmed by 4 bases and J by 6 bases, 5 bases remained unmatched. There are 14 residues in the CDR3. CDR1 is MNHEY, CDR2 SVGAGI, per germline. Written as DNA, the CDR3 is TGTGCCAGCAGTTTAGGACAGGGTCCTCAGCCCCAGCATTTT. Amino acid sequence: CASSLGQGPQPQHF.

The chain links TRBV6-5 to TRBJ1-5; D remains unclear. The CDR3 contains 14 residues. V was trimmed by 5 bases and J by 6 bases, leaving 14 bases between them. Germline CDR1 reads MNHEY; CDR2 reads SVGAGI. The CDR3 loop reads CASSMYGSPQPQHF. CDR3 in DNA: TGTGCCAGCAGTATGTACGGGTCTCCTCAGCCCCAGCATTTT.

This chain connects TRBV10-3 to TRBJ1-2, with D maybe TRBD1 (6 bases). The CDR3 runs to 14 residues. With 3 bases removed from V and 6 bases from J, the gap between germline ends came to 14 bases. Germline V lookup: CDR1 ENHRY, CDR2 SYGVKD. The CDR3: CAISDVRGTDGYTF. DNA for the CDR3: TGTGCCATCAGTGATGTCAGGGGCACTGATGGCTACACCTTC.

The V call is TRBV6-5, the J call TRBJ2-1, with TRBD2 matching 8 bases. Germline V gene sequence: CDR1 MNHEY, CDR2 SVGAGI. V gave up 6 bases and J gave up 10 bases; unmatched junction bases: 14. The CDR3 spans 15 residues. The CDR3 region is CASRRLAGDRREQFF. In nucleotides, the CDR3 is TGTGCCAGCAGACGCCTAGCGGGTGACAGGCGCGAGCAGTTCTTC.

This rearrangement joins TRBV5-6 to TRBJ1-5, with D uncertain. Between the trimmed V and J ends, which lost 0 bases and 5 bases, there was a span of 6 bases. The germline gives CDR1 SGHDT, CDR2 YYEEEE. This CDR3 is built from 13 residues. CDR3 residues: CASSLGAHQPQHF. The CDR3 bases are TGTGCCAGCAGCTTGGGCGCGCATCAGCCCCAGCATTTT.

About this clone itself: Other DNA sequences within the sample encode an identical CDR3. The V call is TRBV5-1, the J call TRBJ2-2, with 7 bases identical to TRBD1. This CDR3 contains 15 residues. With V trimmed by 2 bases and J by 2 bases, 3 bases remained unmatched. Germline-derived CDR1 and CDR2 are SGHRS and YFSETQ. CDR3 in DNA: TGCGCCAGCAGCTTACGACAGGGCAACACCGGGGAGCTGTTTTTT. This gives the protein CASSLRQGNTGELFF.

The rearrangement uses TRBV2 and TRBJ2-5, with D unclear. The CDR3 contains 13 residues. Trimming took 1 base from V and 0 from J, leaving 3 bases between them. CDR1 and CDR2 from the germline V gene are SNHLY and FYNNEI. The CDR3 sequence: CASSEDNQETQYF. As DNA, the CDR3 is TGTGCCAGCAGTGAAGACAACCAAGAGACCCAGTACTTC. Supplemented by reference TRBV2 and TRBJ2-5, the full variable domain reads EPEVTQTPSHQVTQMGQEVILRCVPISNHLYFYWYRQILGQKVEFLVSFYNNEISEKSEIFDDQFSVERPDGSNFTLKIRSTKLEDSAMYFCASSEDNQETQYFGPGTRLLVL.

The V and J genes are TRBV30 and TRBJ1-3; 7 nucleotides match TRBD1. The CDR3 is made up of 18 amino acids. Trimming took 4 bases from V and 1 from J; bases not matched to a gene: 16. The germline V gene encodes CDR1 GTSNPN and CDR2 SVGIG (reference sequence). The CDR3: CAWTQTPWTGFSGNTIYF. The CDR3 bases are TGTGCCTGGACCCAAACCCCCTGGACAGGTTTTTCTGGAAACACCATATATTTT.